The rows below give T cell receptor beta chains drawn from one sample of a study of response to subunit inactivated influenza vaccine. TCRdb analysed the RT-PCR reads with MiXCR anew, one entry per CDR3 protein. The profile shows some 500,000 distinct CDR3 sequences, 25% of them singletons. This sample comprised CD4+ T cells sorted from PBMCs, obtained about 5 days after vaccination. These receptors came from a man in his fifties who received an inactivated influenza vaccine. Both conserved end residues are part of each CDR3. D genes are given only for firm matches. Only part of the rows carry a size: once, few, many, or a class if the clone is expanded.

-	TRBV24-1	-	TRBJ2-1	CATSDLRGVSVSEQFF	TGTGCCACCAGTGATTTGCGTGGGGTTAGCGTCAGTGAGCAGTTCTTC
few	TRBV6-1	-	TRBJ1-1	CASSRARSMNTEAFF	TGTGCCAGCAGTAGGGCCCGCTCAATGAACACTGAAGCTTTCTTT
-	TRBV25-1	TRBD1	TRBJ2-2	CASSAVAGGNTGELFF	TGTGCCAGCAGTGCCGTTGCAGGGGGAAACACCGGGGAGCTGTTTTTT
few	TRBV20-1	-	TRBJ2-7	CSAMKGGNSYEQYF	TGCAGTGCTATGAAGGGCGGGAACTCCTACGAGCAGTACTTC
-	TRBV5-1	-	TRBJ2-5	CASRSFGNSQETQYF	TGCGCCAGCAGGTCGTTCGGGAACTCCCAAGAGACCCAGTACTTC
-	TRBV10-3	TRBD1	TRBJ1-3	CAITRDREGNTIYF	TGTGCCATCACCAGGGACAGGGAAGGCAACACCATATATTTT
few	TRBV5-1	TRBD2	TRBJ2-2	CASSLASSGGNTGELFF	TGCGCCAGCAGCTTGGCATCTAGCGGGGGGAACACCGGGGAGCTGTTTTTT
-	TRBV29-1	-	TRBJ2-5	CSVVGMGDKETQYF	TGCAGCGTTGTGGGCATGGGTGACAAAGAGACCCAGTACTTC
-	TRBV4-3	-	TRBJ1-4	CASSRLVGPSTNEKLFF	TGCGCCAGCAGCCGCTTGGTGGGACCATCAACTAATGAAAAACTGTTTTTT
-	TRBV11-1	TRBD2	TRBJ2-1	CASSLRTSDNNEQFF	TGTGCCAGCAGCTTGCGGACTAGCGACAACAATGAGCAGTTCTTC
few	TRBV7-2	TRBD1	TRBJ1-3	CASSPGQAAGNTIYF	TGTGCCAGCAGCCCGGGACAGGCGGCAGGAAACACCATATATTTT
-	TRBV20-1	TRBD2	TRBJ2-1	CSARDALAGNHNEQFF	TGCAGTGCTAGAGATGCCCTAGCGGGAAACCACAATGAGCAGTTCTTC
few	TRBV15	-	TRBJ2-1	CATSTERVRNNEQFF	TGTGCCACCAGCACAGAAAGGGTAAGGAACAATGAGCAGTTCTTC
few	TRBV6-1	-	TRBJ2-5	CASSPSGVTETQYF	TGTGCCAGCAGTCCCTCCGGGGTAACAGAGACCCAGTACTTC
-	TRBV5-5	TRBD2	TRBJ2-5	CASSLGASGNRETQYF	TGTGCCAGCAGCTTGGGGGCTAGCGGGAATAGGGAGACCCAGTACTTC
-	TRBV20-1	-	TRBJ2-7	CSANDISKYEQYF	TGCAGTGCTAACGACATTTCAAAGTACGAGCAGTACTTC
-	TRBV7-9	TRBD2	TRBJ2-1	CASSKGLAGGDNEQFF	TGTGCCAGCAGCAAGGGACTAGCGGGAGGCGACAATGAGCAGTTCTTC
few	TRBV24-1	TRBD2	TRBJ2-1	CATSDSTGTSNEQFF	TGTGCCACCAGTGATTCCACCGGGACTAGCAATGAGCAGTTCTTC
-	TRBV29-1	-	TRBJ1-1	CSVRSPRNTEAFF	TGCAGCGTGAGGAGCCCTAGGAACACTGAAGCTTTCTTT
-	TRBV7-2	TRBD1	TRBJ1-2	CASSLGVGTGVRYTF	TGTGCCAGCAGCTTAGGAGTCGGGACAGGGGTACGATACACCTTC
-	TRBV7-2	-	TRBJ2-1	CASSRFDTEQFF	TGTGCCAGCAGCAGATTCGATACTGAGCAGTTCTTC
few	TRBV27	TRBD2	TRBJ2-7	CASRPGLAGAYEQYF	TGTGCCAGCAGGCCCGGACTAGCGGGAGCCTACGAGCAGTACTTC
few	TRBV6-2/TRBV6-3	-	TRBJ2-6	CASSYSMVRETDVLTF	TGTGCCAGCAGTTACTCGATGGTCCGGGAGACTGACGTCCTGACTTTC
few	TRBV11-2	TRBD2	TRBJ2-3	CASSPLAGGRNTQYF	TGTGCCAGCAGCCCCTTAGCGGGGGGGCGGAATACGCAGTATTTT
few	TRBV20-1	TRBD2	TRBJ2-7	CSAHRGGPNSYEQYF	TGCAGTGCCCACCGCGGGGGTCCCAATTCCTACGAGCAGTACTTC
many	TRBV9	TRBD1	TRBJ1-5	CASSVGTGNQPQHF	TGTGCCAGCAGCGTTGGGACAGGTAATCAGCCCCAGCATTTT
few	TRBV20-1	-	TRBJ2-7	CSVIRNYEQYF	TGCAGTGTTATCCGAAACTACGAGCAGTACTTC
-	TRBV20-1	-	TRBJ1-6	CSAKFGGNSPLHF	TGCAGTGCTAAATTCGGGGGTAATTCACCCCTCCACTTT
-	TRBV4-1	-	TRBJ2-1	CASQLEQGGSNEQFF	TGCGCCAGCCAATTGGAGCAGGGCGGGTCCAATGAGCAGTTCTTC
few	TRBV20-1	-	TRBJ1-5	CSASGGKRGQPQHF	TGCAGTGCTAGTGGGGGGAAGCGGGGTCAGCCCCAGCATTTT
-	TRBV20-1	-	TRBJ2-7	CSARGRGGTALSYEQYF	TGCAGTGCTAGAGGCCGAGGTGGAACAGCCCTCTCCTACGAGCAGTACTTC
few	TRBV6-5	-	TRBJ2-7	CASSYPGGYDESYEQYF	TGTGCCAGCAGTTACCCTGGAGGGTACGACGAATCCTACGAGCAGTACTTC
few	TRBV5-1	-	TRBJ2-7	CASSLHRAGNSYEQYF	TGCGCCAGCAGCTTACACCGAGCGGGTAACTCCTACGAGCAGTACTTC
few	TRBV6-1	TRBD1	TRBJ1-5	CASSRDRANQPQHF	TGTGCCAGCAGCAGGGACAGGGCCAATCAGCCCCAGCATTTT